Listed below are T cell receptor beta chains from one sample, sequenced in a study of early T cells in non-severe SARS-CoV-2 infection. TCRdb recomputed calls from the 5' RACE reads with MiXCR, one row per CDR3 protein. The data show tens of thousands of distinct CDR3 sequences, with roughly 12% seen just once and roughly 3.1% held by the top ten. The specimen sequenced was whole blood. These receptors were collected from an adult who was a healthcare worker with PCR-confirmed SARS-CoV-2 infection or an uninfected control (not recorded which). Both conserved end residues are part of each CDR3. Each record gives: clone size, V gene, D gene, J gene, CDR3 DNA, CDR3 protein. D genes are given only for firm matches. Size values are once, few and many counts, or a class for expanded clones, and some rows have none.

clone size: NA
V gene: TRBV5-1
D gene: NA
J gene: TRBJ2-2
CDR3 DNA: TGCGCCAGCAGCTTGAATGTCGGGGAGCTGTTTTTT
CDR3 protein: CASSLNVGELFF

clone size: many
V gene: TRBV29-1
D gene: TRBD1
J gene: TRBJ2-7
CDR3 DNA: TGCAGCGTCGAGGGACAGGGGTTTGGAGAGCAGTACTTC
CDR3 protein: CSVEGQGFGEQYF

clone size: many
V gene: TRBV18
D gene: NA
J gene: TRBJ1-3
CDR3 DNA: TGTGCCAGCTCACCACTGGAAGGGGCAGCTGGAAACACCATATATTTT
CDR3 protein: CASSPLEGAAGNTIYF

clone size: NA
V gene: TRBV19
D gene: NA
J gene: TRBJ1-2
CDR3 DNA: TGTGCCAGTGGCATCAGGGCCCTAGCTAACTATGGCTACACCTTC
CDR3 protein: CASGIRALANYGYTF

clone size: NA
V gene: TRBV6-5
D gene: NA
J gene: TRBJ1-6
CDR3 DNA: TGTGCCAGCAGTCCCGGACGGGCTTCACCCCTCCACTTT
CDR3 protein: CASSPGRASPLHF

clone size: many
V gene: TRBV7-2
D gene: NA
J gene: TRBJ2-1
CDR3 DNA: TGTGCCAGCAGCTTCTGGCCAGGGGAAGACAATGAGCAGTTCTTC
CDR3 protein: CASSFWPGEDNEQFF

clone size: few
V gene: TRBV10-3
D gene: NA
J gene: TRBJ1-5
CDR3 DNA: TGTGCCACGGGCAGGGGTGAGCCCCAGCATTTT
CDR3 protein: CATGRGEPQHF

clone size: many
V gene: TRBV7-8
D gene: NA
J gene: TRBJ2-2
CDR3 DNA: TGTGCCAGCAGCTCGACAGAGAACACCGGGGAGCTGTTTTTT
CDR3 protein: CASSSTENTGELFF

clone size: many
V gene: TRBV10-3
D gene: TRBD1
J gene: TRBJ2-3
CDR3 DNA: TGTGCCATCAAGGGGGCTAGCGATACGCAGTATTTT
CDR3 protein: CAIKGASDTQYF

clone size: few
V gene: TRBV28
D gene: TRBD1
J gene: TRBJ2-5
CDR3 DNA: TGTGCCAGCAGCCCGGGACAGGGTGACCAAGAGACCCAGTACTTC
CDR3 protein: CASSPGQGDQETQYF

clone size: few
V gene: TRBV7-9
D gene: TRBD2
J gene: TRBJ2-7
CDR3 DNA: TGTGCCAGCAGCTCCCGACTAGCGGGAGTCGGCTACGAGCAGTACTTC
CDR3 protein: CASSSRLAGVGYEQYF

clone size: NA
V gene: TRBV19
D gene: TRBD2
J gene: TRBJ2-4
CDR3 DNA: TGTGCCAGTAGTATATCTAGCGGGGGGAATAAAAACATTCAGTACTTC
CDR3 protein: CASSISSGGNKNIQYF

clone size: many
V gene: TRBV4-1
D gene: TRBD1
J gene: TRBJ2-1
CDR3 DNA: TGCGCCAGCAGCCAAGTCCCCACAGGGGGCCCACTCAATGAGCAGTTCTTC
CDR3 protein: CASSQVPTGGPLNEQFF

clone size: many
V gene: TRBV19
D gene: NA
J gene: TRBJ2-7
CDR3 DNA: TGTGCCAGTAGTATGTCGGGGGTCTACGAGCAGTACTTC
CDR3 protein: CASSMSGVYEQYF

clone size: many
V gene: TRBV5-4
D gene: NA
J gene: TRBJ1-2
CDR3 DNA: TGTGCCAGCAGCTTGCCGACGGGGGGGGACTATGGCTACACCTTC
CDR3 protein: CASSLPTGGDYGYTF

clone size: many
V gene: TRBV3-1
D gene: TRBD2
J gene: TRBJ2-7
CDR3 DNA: TGTGCCAGCAGCCAAACTAGCGGGGTCTACGAGCAGTACTTC
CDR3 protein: CASSQTSGVYEQYF

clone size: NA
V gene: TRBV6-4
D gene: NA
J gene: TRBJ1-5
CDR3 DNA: TGTGCCAGCAGTGACGGACCGGGGGTAACCCAGCATTTT
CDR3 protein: CASSDGPGVTQHF

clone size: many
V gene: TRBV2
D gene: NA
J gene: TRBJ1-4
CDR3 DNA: TGTGCCAGCAGTCTACGAAGTGAAAAACTGTTTTTT
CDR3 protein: CASSLRSEKLFF

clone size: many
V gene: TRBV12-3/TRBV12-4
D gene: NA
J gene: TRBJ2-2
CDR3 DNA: TGTGCCAGCAGTTTAGCGGAGGTGGGCGGGGAGCTGTTTTTT
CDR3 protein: CASSLAEVGGELFF

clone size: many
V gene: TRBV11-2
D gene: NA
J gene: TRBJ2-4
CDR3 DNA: TGTGCCAGCAGCTTAGTTGGGGGCTCAGCCAAAAACATTCAGTACTTC
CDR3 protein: CASSLVGGSAKNIQYF

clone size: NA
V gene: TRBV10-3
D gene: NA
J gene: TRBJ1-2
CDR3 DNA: TGTGCCATCGGGCAGGGAGACTATGGCTACACCTTC
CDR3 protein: CAIGQGDYGYTF

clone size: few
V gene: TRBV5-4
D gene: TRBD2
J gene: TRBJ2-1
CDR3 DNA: TGTGCCAGCAGCTTGGCCCCTTCGACTAGCGGGAGGATCAATGAGCAGTTCTTC
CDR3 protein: CASSLAPSTSGRINEQFF

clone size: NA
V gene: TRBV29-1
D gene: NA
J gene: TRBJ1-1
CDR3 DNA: TGCAGCGTTGTTCCGAACACTGAAGCTTTCTTT
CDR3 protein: CSVVPNTEAFF

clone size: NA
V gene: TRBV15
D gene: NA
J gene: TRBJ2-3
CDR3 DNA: TGTGCCACCAGCAGAGATAGGAAGAGTAGCGCAGATACGCAGTATTTT
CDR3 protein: CATSRDRKSSADTQYF

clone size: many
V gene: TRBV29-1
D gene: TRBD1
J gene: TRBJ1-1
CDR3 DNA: TGCAGCGTTGGGACAGGGAACACTGAAGCTTTCTTT
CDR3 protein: CSVGTGNTEAFF

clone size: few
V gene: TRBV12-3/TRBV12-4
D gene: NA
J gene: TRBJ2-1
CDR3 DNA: TGTGCCAGCAGTTTCAGGGGAGGGGGGTACAATGAGCAGTTCTTC
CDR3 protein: CASSFRGGGYNEQFF

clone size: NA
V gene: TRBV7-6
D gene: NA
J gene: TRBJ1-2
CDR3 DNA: TGTGCCAGCAGCTCCCGAGGGACCTATGGCTACACCTTC
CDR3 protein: CASSSRGTYGYTF

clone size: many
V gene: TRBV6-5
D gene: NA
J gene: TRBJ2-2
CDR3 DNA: TGTGCCAGCAGTTCGCCGGGCCCAATGTACACCGGGGAGCTGTTTTTT
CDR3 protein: CASSSPGPMYTGELFF

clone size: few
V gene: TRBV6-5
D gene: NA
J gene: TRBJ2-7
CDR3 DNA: TGTGCCAGCAGTCCTCGGGAGTCCTACGAGCAGTACTTC
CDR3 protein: CASSPRESYEQYF

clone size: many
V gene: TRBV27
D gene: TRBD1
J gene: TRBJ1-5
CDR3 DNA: TGTGCCAGCAGTCCAGGGACAGCTAGACAGCCCCAGCATTTT
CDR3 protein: CASSPGTARQPQHF

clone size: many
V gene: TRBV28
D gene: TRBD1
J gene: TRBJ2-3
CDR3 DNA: TGTGCCAGCAGTTCACAGGGGAGTGCAGATACGCAGTATTTT
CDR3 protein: CASSSQGSADTQYF

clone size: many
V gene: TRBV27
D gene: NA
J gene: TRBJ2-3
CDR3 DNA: TGTGCCAGCAGTTTATTGCCAAGGGGAGAGGGAACAGATACGCAGTATTTT
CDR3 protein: CASSLLPRGEGTDTQYF

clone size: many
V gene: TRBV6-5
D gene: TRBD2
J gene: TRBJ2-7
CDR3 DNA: TGTGCCAGCAGTTCACGAGCGGGGAGGTCGTACGAGCAGTACTTC
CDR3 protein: CASSSRAGRSYEQYF

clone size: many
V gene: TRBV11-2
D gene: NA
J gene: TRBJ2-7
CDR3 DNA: TGTGCCAGCAGCTTAGACGGGACCTACGAGCAGTACTTC
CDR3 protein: CASSLDGTYEQYF

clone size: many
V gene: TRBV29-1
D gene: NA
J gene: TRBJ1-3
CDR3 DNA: TGCAGCGTTGAAGATGGGGGAAACACCATATATTTT
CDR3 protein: CSVEDGGNTIYF

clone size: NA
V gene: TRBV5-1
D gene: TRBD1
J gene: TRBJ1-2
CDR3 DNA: TGCGCCAGCAGCTTCCCCGGGACAGTCTATGGCTACACCTTC
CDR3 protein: CASSFPGTVYGYTF

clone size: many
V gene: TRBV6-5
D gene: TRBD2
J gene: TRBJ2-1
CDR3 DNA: TGTGCCAGCAGTTACGCGACTAGCCAGTTCAGGGATGAGCAGTTCTTC
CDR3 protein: CASSYATSQFRDEQFF

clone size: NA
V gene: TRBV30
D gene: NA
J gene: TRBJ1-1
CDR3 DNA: TGTGCCTGGAGTGTACGCGTCGGCCACACTGAAGCTTTCTTT
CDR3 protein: CAWSVRVGHTEAFF

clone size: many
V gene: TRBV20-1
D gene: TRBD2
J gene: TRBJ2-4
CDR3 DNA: TGCAGTGCTCTGACTAGCGGGGGAATCAGAGCCAAAAACATTCAGTACTTC
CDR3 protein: CSALTSGGIRAKNIQYF

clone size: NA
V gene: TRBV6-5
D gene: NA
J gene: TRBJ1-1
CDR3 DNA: TGTGCCAGCAGTCCTTTACAGGGAGCCACTGAAGCTTTCTTT
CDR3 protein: CASSPLQGATEAFF

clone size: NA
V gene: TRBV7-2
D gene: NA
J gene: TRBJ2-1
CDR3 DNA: TGTGCCAGCAGCTTAGGAGGTTTGGGGGGAAACAATGAGCAGTTCTTC
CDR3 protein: CASSLGGLGGNNEQFF

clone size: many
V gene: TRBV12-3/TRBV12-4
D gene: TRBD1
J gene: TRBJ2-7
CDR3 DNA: TGTGCCAGCAGTCCACCGGGACAGGGGGCCTACGAGCAGTACTTC
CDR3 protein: CASSPPGQGAYEQYF

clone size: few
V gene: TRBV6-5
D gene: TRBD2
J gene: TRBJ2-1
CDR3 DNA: TGTGCCAGCAGTAGGGGGACTAGCCTGTACAATGAGCAGTTCTTC
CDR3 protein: CASSRGTSLYNEQFF

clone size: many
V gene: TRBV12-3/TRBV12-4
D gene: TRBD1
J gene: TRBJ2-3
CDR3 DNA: TGTGCCAGCAGTCATGGGACAGGGGGTTTGCTGGATACGCAGTATTTT
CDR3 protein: CASSHGTGGLLDTQYF

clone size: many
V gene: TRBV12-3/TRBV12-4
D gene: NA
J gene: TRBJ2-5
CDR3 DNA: TGTGCCAGCAGTTCTTTGATCGGCCCAGGAAAGACCCAGTACTTC
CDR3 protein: CASSSLIGPGKTQYF

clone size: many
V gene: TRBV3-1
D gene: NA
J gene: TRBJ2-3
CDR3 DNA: TGTGCCAGCAGCCATCCCGGAATACTAGCCCCCTGGTCCACAGATACGCAGTATTTT
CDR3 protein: CASSHPGILAPWSTDTQYF

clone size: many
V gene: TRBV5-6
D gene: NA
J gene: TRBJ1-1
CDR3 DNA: TGTGCCAGCAGCCCTATTCGCGGGGGCAAGGGTAACACTGAAGCTTTCTTT
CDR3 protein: CASSPIRGGKGNTEAFF

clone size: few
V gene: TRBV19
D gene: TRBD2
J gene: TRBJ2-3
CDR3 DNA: TGTGCCAGTAGCGAACGGACTAGCGGGAGTACAGATACGCAGTATTTT
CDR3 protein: CASSERTSGSTDTQYF

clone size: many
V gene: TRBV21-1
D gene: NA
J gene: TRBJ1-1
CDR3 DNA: TGTGCCAGCAGCATACAGGGAGGGGGGATAAGGACTGAAGCTTTCTTT
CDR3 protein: CASSIQGGGIRTEAFF

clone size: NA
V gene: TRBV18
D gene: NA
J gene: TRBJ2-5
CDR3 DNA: TGTGCCAGCTCCCCGAGGGGGGGAATGGAGACCCAGTACTTC
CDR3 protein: CASSPRGGMETQYF

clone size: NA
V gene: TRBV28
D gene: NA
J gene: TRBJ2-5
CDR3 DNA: TGTGCCAGCACCCAGGGTAGGGAAGAGACCCAGTACTTC
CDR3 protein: CASTQGREETQYF

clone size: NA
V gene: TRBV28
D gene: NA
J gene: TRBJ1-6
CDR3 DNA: TGTGCCAGTGTGGTACAGGGATCGAGCGTTTCACCCCTCCACTTT
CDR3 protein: CASVVQGSSVSPLHF

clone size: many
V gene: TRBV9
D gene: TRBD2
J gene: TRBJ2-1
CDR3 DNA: TGTGCCAGCAGCGTAGCTGCTAGCGGGGCCAATGAGCAGTTCTTC
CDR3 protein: CASSVAASGANEQFF

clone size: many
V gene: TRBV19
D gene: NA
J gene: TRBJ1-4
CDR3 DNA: TGTGCCAGTAGCCAACCCCGGGACGAGGGAGAAAAACTGTTTTTT
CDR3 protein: CASSQPRDEGEKLFF

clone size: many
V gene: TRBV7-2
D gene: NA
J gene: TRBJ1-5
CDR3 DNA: TGTGCCAGCAGCAGGACTGGGGAGGGGCACAATCAGCCCCAGCATTTT
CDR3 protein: CASSRTGEGHNQPQHF